The rows below give T cell receptor beta chains drawn from one sample of a study of blood T cell repertoires in COVID-19. Sequenced by immunoSEQ multiplex PCR; TCRdb stores in-frame clones only, minus some. The sample consists of about 260,000 clones, more than 75% of them appearing once. The specimen was peripheral blood. The receptors shown here come from a woman aged 55-70 years with COVID-19, enrolled during active disease. The CDR3 runs from the conserved cysteine through the conserved F or W. D genes are given only for firm matches. Some rows mark clone size as missing; the rest say once, few, many or name a class of expanded clone.

v_call	d_call	j_call	clone_size	cdr3_nt	cdr3_aa
TRBV30	TRBD1	TRBJ1-5	-	TGTGCCTGGAGTGCGGACAGGGACATTCAGCCCCAGCATTTT	CAWSADRDIQPQHF
TRBV5-5	TRBD1	TRBJ1-5	-	TGTGCCAGCAGCTCGGACAGGATACCCCAGCCCCAGCATTTT	CASSSDRIPQPQHF
TRBV18	TRBD1	TRBJ1-2	-	TGTGCCAGCTCACCGACAGGGACCTCCACTATCGGCTACACCTTC	CASSPTGTSTIGYTF
TRBV6-1	-	TRBJ1-2	-	TGTGCCAGCAGTGAAGGTGCAGGGGCTAACTATGGCTACACCTTC	CASSEGAGANYGYTF
TRBV3-1/TRBV3-2	-	TRBJ1-2	-	TGTGCCAGCAGCCAGACTGCGACAGCTTTTAACTATGGCTACACCTTC	CASSQTATAFNYGYTF
TRBV18	TRBD1	TRBJ2-1	-	TGTGCCAGCTCGGGCTGGGGGGACAGGGCATCAAATGAGCAGTTCTTC	CASSGWGDRASNEQFF
TRBV7-3	-	TRBJ2-1	-	TGTGCCAGCAGCTTGGTGGGCCATGAGCAGTTCTTC	CASSLVGHEQFF
TRBV7-2	-	TRBJ1-2	-	TGTGCCAGCAGCTTAGAAGGGATTAGAGGGAGTGGCTACACCTTC	CASSLEGIRGSGYTF
TRBV7-9	-	TRBJ1-6	-	TGTGCCAGCAGCTTAGCGCCGACAGGATCCTCACCCCTCCACTTT	CASSLAPTGSSPLHF
TRBV27	TRBD2	TRBJ2-7	-	TGTGCCAGCAGTTTCGGGGGGGGCCTAACCTACGAGCAGTACTTC	CASSFGGGLTYEQYF
TRBV7-3	TRBD2	TRBJ2-5	-	TGTGCCAGCAGCTTAGGGAGCGGGGGAGAGACCCAGTACTTC	CASSLGSGGETQYF
TRBV5-8	TRBD2	TRBJ2-1	-	TGTGCCAGCAGCTTGGGGAGCGGGAGGGCCAATGAGCAGTTCTTC	CASSLGSGRANEQFF
TRBV5-5	TRBD1	TRBJ2-3	-	TGTGCCAGCAGCCGAACCGGGACAGACACAGATACGCAGTATTTT	CASSRTGTDTDTQYF
TRBV6-1	-	TRBJ1-2	-	TGTGCCAGCAGTGAAGTTCTGGGTGAGGATGGCTACACCTTC	CASSEVLGEDGYTF
TRBV14	-	TRBJ2-7	-	TGTGCCAGCAGCCAGAGACAGGTGTCGCGCGAGCAGTACTTC	CASSQRQVSREQYF
TRBV18	-	TRBJ1-1	-	TGTGCCAGCTCGCACCATCTTCCGGGAGGGCAAATGAACACTGAAGCTTTCTTT	CASSHHLPGGQMNTEAFF
TRBV30	-	TRBJ1-3	once	TGTGCCTGGACGCAGGGCCGAAACACCATATATTTT	CAWTQGRNTIYF
TRBV30	-	TRBJ2-7	-	TGTGCCTGGAGTGTCTCCACCAGCGAGCAGTACTTC	CAWSVSTSEQYF
TRBV6-5	TRBD2	TRBJ2-7	-	TGTGCCAGCAGTTACCAGCGGGGGGCCTACGAGCAGTACTTC	CASSYQRGAYEQYF
TRBV28	TRBD1	TRBJ1-5	-	TGTGCCAGCAGACAACAGGGGGCTAATCAGCCCCAGCATTTT	CASRQQGANQPQHF
TRBV12-3/TRBV12-4	-	TRBJ2-3	-	TGTGCCAGCCTCCAGCGGAACACAGATACGCAGTATTTT	CASLQRNTDTQYF
TRBV9	-	TRBJ2-3	-	TGTGCCAGCAGCGCACGTAGTACCGCAGATACGCAGTATTTT	CASSARSTADTQYF
TRBV7-9	-	TRBJ2-2	few	TGTGCCAGCAGCTCCGGGCTACCGACAGAGAACACCGGGGAGCTGTTTTTT	CASSSGLPTENTGELFF
TRBV5-1	-	TRBJ2-1	-	TGCGCCAGCAGCTTGGTGGCGGGGACCTCCTACAATGAGCAGTTCTTC	CASSLVAGTSYNEQFF
TRBV5-1	-	TRBJ1-3	once	TGCGCCAGCAGCTTGGAAAGGAACGGGGGTGGAAACACCATATATTTT	CASSLERNGGGNTIYF
TRBV4-1	-	TRBJ2-2	many	TGCGCCAGCAGCGCGGGGACCGGGGAGCTGTTTTTT	CASSAGTGELFF
TRBV27	TRBD1	TRBJ1-2	-	TGTGCCAGCAGTTTGCTCGACAGGGGGTATGGCTACACCTTC	CASSLLDRGYGYTF
TRBV5-1	TRBD1	TRBJ2-7	-	TGCGCCAGCAGACTCTCGGCAGGGGGATCCTACGAGCAGTACTTC	CASRLSAGGSYEQYF